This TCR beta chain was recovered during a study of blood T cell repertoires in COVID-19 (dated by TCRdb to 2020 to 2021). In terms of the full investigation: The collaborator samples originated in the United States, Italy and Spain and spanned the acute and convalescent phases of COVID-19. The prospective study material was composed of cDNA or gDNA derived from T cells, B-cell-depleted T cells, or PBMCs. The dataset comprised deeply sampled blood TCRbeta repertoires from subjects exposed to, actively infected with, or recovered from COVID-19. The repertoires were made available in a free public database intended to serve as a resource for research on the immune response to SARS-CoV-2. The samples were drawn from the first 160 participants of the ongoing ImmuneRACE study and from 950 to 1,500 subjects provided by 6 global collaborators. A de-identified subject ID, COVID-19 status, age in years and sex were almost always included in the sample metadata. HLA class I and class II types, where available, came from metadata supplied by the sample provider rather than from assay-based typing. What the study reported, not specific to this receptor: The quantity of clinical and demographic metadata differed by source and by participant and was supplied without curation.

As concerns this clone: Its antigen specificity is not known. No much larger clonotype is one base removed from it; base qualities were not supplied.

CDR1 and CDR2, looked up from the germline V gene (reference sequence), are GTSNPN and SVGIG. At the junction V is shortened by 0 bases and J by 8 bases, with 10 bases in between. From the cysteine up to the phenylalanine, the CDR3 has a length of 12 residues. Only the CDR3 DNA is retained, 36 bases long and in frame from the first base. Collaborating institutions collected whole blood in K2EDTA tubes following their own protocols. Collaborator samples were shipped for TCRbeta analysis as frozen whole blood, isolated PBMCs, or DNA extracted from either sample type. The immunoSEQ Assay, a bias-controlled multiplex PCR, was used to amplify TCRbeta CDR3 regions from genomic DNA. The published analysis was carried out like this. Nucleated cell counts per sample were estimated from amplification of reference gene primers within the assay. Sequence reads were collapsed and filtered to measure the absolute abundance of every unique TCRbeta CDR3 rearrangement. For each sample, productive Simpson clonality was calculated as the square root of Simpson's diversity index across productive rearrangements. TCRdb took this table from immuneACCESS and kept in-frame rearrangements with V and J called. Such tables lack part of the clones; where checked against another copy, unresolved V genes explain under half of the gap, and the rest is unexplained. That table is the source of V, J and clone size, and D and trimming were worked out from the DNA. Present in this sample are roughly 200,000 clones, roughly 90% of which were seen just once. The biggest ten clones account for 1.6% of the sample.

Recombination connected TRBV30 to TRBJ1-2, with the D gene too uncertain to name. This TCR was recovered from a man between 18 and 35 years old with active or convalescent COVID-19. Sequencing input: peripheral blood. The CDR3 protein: CAWSVFAGGYTF. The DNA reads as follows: TGTGCCTGGAGTGTATTTGCGGGGGGCTACACCTTC.